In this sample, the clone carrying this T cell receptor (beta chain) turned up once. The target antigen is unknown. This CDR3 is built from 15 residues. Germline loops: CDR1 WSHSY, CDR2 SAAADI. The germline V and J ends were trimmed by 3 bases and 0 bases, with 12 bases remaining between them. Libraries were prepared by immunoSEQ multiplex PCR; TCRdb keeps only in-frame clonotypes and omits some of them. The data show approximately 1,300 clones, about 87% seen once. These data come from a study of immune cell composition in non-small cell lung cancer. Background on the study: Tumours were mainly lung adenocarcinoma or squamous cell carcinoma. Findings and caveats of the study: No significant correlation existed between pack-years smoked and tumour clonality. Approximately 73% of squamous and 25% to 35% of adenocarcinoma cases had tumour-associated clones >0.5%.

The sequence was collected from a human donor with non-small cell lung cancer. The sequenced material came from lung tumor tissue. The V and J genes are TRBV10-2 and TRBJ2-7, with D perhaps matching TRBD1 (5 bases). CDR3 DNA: TGCGCCAGCAGTGACCAGGGCCCGATCTCCTACGAGCAGTACTTC. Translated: CASSDQGPISYEQYF.